This T cell receptor beta chain is from a study of neurological immune-mediated disorders. Study findings and constraints: Whereas HTLV-1-associated myelopathy showed the most TCR clonal expansion, multiple sclerosis showed the least, with levels below those of healthy controls. With the multiple sclerosis repertoire cluster, neither clinical nor MRI features showed any association.

The team produced cDNA through 5'RACE using 10-nucleotide random UMIs. TCRdb processed the 5' RACE reads anew with MiXCR; each CDR3 protein has one entry. The sample consists of about 62,000 distinct CDR3 sequences, 4% to 5.5% of them appearing once. PBMCs stored at -80 C, 2 million in total, were the source of the unsorted libraries. This clonotype was detected ten times or more. As yet, its antigen is unknown. The clonotype comes from a woman in her forties or fifties with multiple sclerosis. The sample comprised PBMCs.

The CDR3 nucleotides are TGCAGTGCTAGAGACCCCAGGGGAGACAATCAGCCCCAGCATTTT. This translates into CSARDPRGDNQPQHF. The rearrangement uses TRBV20-1 and TRBJ1-5; tentative D call: TRBD1 (6 bases). The length of the CDR3 is 15 residues. Trimming took off 0 bases at V and 3 bases at J, with 12 bases between the two ends. CDR1 DFQATT and CDR2 SNEGSKA come from the germline V gene (reference sequence).